Following are 9 T cell receptor beta chains from one sample sequenced in a study of T cell responses to AZD1222 COVID-19 vaccine. Repertoires were generated with immunoSEQ multiplex PCR, while TCRdb's copy carries only in-frame clones and drops some. The sample lists about 120,000 clones; 90% were seen once. The material sequenced was peripheral blood, taken on day 0 of MenACWY control vaccination. The receptors stem from an adult in good health.

To note about this clone: Distinct nucleotide sequences in the sample also encode this CDR3. The chain has TRBV18 and TRBJ1-5; D might be TRBD1 (6 bases). CDR3 length equals 14 residues. The germline V and J ends were trimmed by 3 bases and 3 bases, with 9 bases remaining between them. Per the germline V gene, CDR1 is KGHSH and CDR2 is LQKENI. The CDR3 spells CASSPTGANQPQHF. CDR3 nucleotide sequence: TGTGCCAGCTCACCGACAGGTGCCAATCAGCCCCAGCATTTT.

This clone has more than one count but fewer than ten. The J gene is TRBJ1-1, the V gene TRBV19; the D is unclear. Germline V gene data show CDR1 as LNHDA and CDR2 as SQIVND (reference sequence). Trimming removed 3 bases from V and 0 bases from J, with 8 bases in between. This CDR3 has 14 amino acids. The CDR3 nucleotides read TGTGCCAGTAGTATCAACGGGGTGAACACTGAAGCTTTCTTT. This gives the protein CASSINGVNTEAFF.

The chain is built from TRBV10-3 and TRBJ1-5; D is undetermined. V was pared by 2 bases and J by 3 bases, with 8 bases between. The CDR3 has 14 amino acids. Germline V CDR1 and CDR2: ENHRY, SYGVKD. CDR3 nucleotide sequence: TGTGCCATCAGTGAGCAGGAGACCAATCAGCCCCAGCATTTT. Its protein is CAISEQETNQPQHF.

V gene TRBV6-5 combines with J gene TRBJ1-1, with a weak D call TRBD1 (6 bases). The CDR3 contains 11 residues. Between the trimmed V and J ends, which lost 11 bases and 11 bases, there was a span of 18 bases. CDR1 and CDR2 (germline): MNHEY, SVGAGI. CDR3 residues: CAVRQDLIAFF. The DNA for the CDR3 is TGTGCCGTACGACAGGACCTTATCGCTTTCTTT.

This chain connects TRBV18 to TRBJ1-6; D possibly corresponds to TRBD1 (6 bases). Per the germline V gene, CDR1 is KGHSH and CDR2 is LQKENI. V was cut by 7 bases and J by 4 bases, with 8 bases left in between. The CDR3 loop spans 13 amino acids. CDR3 bases: TGTGCCAGCTGGCAGGGGTATAATTCACCCCTCCACTTT. Encoded protein: CASWQGYNSPLHF.

The chain links TRBV29-1 to TRBJ2-7; the D gene is possibly TRBD2 (5 bases). This CDR3 contains 10 residues. Germline V gives CDR1 SQVTM, CDR2 ANQGSEA. The ends were cut back, 6 bases at V and 4 bases at J, with 7 bases in the middle. The CDR3 spells CSVWEYEQYF. The CDR3 nucleotides are TGCAGCGTGTGGGAGTACGAGCAGTACTTC.

This clone was observed a single time. The V and J genes are TRBV6-5 and TRBJ2-7; 7 bases line up with TRBD1. J was trimmed by 1 base and V by 4 bases; bases with no gene match: 7. The CDR3 has 15 amino acids. Per the germline V gene, CDR1 is MNHEY and CDR2 is SVGAGI. For the CDR3, the DNA is TGTGCCAGCAGTTCTACAGGGGCCGCTTCCTACGAGCAGTACTTC. This codes for CASSSTGAASYEQYF.

The sample holds a few counts of this clone. The chain recombines TRBV5-1 with TRBJ2-2, with 12 bases that match TRBD2. The CDR3 covers 19 residues. V was clipped by 5 bases and J by 4 bases; unmatched bases: 15. Germline V gives CDR1 SGHRS, CDR2 YFSETQ. The CDR3 spells CASRFRGTLGLAGTGELFF. CDR3 in DNA: TGCGCCAGCAGGTTCAGGGGGACCCTGGGACTAGCGGGCACCGGGGAGCTGTTTTTT.

The chain combines TRBV15 with TRBJ1-6; D uncertain. This CDR3 contains 14 residues. Trimming stripped 8 bases from V and 3 bases from J, with 11 bases between. Germline V gene lookup returns CDR1 LNHNV and CDR2 YYDKDF (reference sequence). CDR3 sequence: CATGLGDYNSPLHF. The CDR3 coding sequence is TGTGCCACCGGTCTCGGGGACTATAATTCACCCCTCCACTTT.